A selection of T cell receptor beta chains follows, all from one sample in a study of T cells after yellow fever vaccination. In TCRdb, the 5' RACE reads were re-called with MiXCR into one record per CDR3 protein. The sample contains approximately 170,000 distinct CDR3 sequences, roughly 11% of which appear only once. Specimen: CD8+ T cells sorted from PBMCs, collected 15 days after the yellow fever booster vaccination. Source of these receptors: a man in his late teens or twenties who received the YFV17D yellow fever vaccine. CDR3s include the opening cysteine and the closing phenylalanine or tryptophan. Fields, in order: V gene, J gene, D gene, CDR3 length, clone size, CDR3 protein, CDR3 DNA. The D gene is left open where the match is weak. Clone size is not always given. Where it is, it says once, few, many or a class for expanded clones.

v_gene: TRBV7-9
j_gene: TRBJ2-5
d_gene: -
len: 13
abundance: few
CDR3aa: CASSQIPRETQYF
CDR3nt: TGTGCCAGCAGCCAAATTCCTCGAGAGACCCAGTACTTC

v_gene: TRBV5-4
j_gene: TRBJ1-1
d_gene: -
len: 12
abundance: -
CDR3aa: CASTLEGTEAFF
CDR3nt: TGTGCCAGCACCCTCGAAGGCACTGAAGCTTTCTTT

v_gene: TRBV10-3
j_gene: TRBJ2-7
d_gene: -
len: 13
abundance: few
CDR3aa: CAISESNLGEQYF
CDR3nt: TGTGCCATCAGTGAGTCGAATCTGGGAGAGCAGTACTTC

v_gene: TRBV20-1
j_gene: TRBJ2-3
d_gene: -
len: 12
abundance: few
CDR3aa: CSATDATDTQYF
CDR3nt: TGCAGTGCCACCGACGCCACAGATACGCAGTATTTT

v_gene: TRBV12-3/TRBV12-4
j_gene: TRBJ2-3
d_gene: -
len: 16
abundance: few
CDR3aa: CASSTTGAYSTDTQYF
CDR3nt: TGTGCCAGCAGTACGACCGGGGCCTATAGCACAGATACGCAGTATTTT

v_gene: TRBV9
j_gene: TRBJ2-7
d_gene: TRBD2
len: 15
abundance: few
CDR3aa: CASSGGLAGVYEQYF
CDR3nt: TGTGCCAGCAGCGGGGGACTAGCGGGGGTCTACGAGCAGTACTTC

v_gene: TRBV9
j_gene: TRBJ2-2
d_gene: TRBD2
len: 16
abundance: -
CDR3aa: CASSVSSGGETGELFF
CDR3nt: TGTGCCAGCAGCGTATCTAGCGGGGGGGAGACCGGGGAGCTGTTTTTT

v_gene: TRBV6-5
j_gene: TRBJ1-2
d_gene: TRBD1
len: 15
abundance: -
CDR3aa: CASSYSGQGDDGYTF
CDR3nt: TGTGCCAGCAGTTACAGCGGACAGGGGGACGATGGCTACACCTTC

v_gene: TRBV6-2/TRBV6-3
j_gene: TRBJ1-6
d_gene: -
len: 14
abundance: -
CDR3aa: CASSYQGANSPLHF
CDR3nt: TGTGCCAGCAGTTACCAGGGCGCGAATTCACCCCTCCACTTT

v_gene: TRBV2
j_gene: TRBJ2-2
d_gene: TRBD2
len: 15
abundance: few
CDR3aa: CATWGGTKNTGELFF
CDR3nt: TGTGCCACCTGGGGGGGAACTAAGAACACCGGGGAGCTGTTTTTT

v_gene: TRBV7-3
j_gene: TRBJ2-5
d_gene: -
len: 15
abundance: -
CDR3aa: CASSLFGTGRETQYF
CDR3nt: TGTGCCAGCAGCTTATTCGGTACAGGGCGAGAGACCCAGTACTTC

v_gene: TRBV5-5
j_gene: TRBJ2-2
d_gene: -
len: 14
abundance: -
CDR3aa: CASSLFGDTGELFF
CDR3nt: TGTGCCAGCAGCTTGTTCGGGGACACCGGGGAGCTGTTTTTT

v_gene: TRBV4-3
j_gene: TRBJ2-2
d_gene: -
len: 15
abundance: few
CDR3aa: CASSQDFVDTGELFF
CDR3nt: TGCGCCAGCAGCCAAGACTTTGTGGACACCGGGGAGCTGTTTTTT

v_gene: TRBV7-6
j_gene: TRBJ1-6
d_gene: -
len: 13
abundance: -
CDR3aa: CASSFFPYSPLHF
CDR3nt: TGTGCCAGCAGCTTTTTTCCCTATTCACCCCTCCACTTT

v_gene: TRBV7-6
j_gene: TRBJ2-3
d_gene: -
len: 14
abundance: few
CDR3aa: CASSLTGNADTQYF
CDR3nt: TGTGCCAGCAGCTTAACAGGGAACGCAGATACGCAGTATTTT

v_gene: TRBV4-1
j_gene: TRBJ2-2
d_gene: TRBD2
len: 18
abundance: -
CDR3aa: CASSQWRLAVFPWGELFF
CDR3nt: TGCGCCAGCAGCCAATGGAGGCTAGCGGTGTTCCCTTGGGGGGAGCTGTTTTTT

v_gene: TRBV15
j_gene: TRBJ2-5
d_gene: -
len: 13
abundance: -
CDR3aa: CATSREREETQYF
CDR3nt: TGTGCCACCAGCAGAGAAAGGGAAGAGACCCAGTACTTC

v_gene: TRBV27
j_gene: TRBJ2-7
d_gene: TRBD2
len: 14
abundance: -
CDR3aa: CASGLAGGGNEQYF
CDR3nt: TGTGCCAGCGGATTAGCGGGGGGAGGGAACGAGCAGTACTTC

v_gene: TRBV7-9
j_gene: TRBJ2-5
d_gene: -
len: 13
abundance: few
CDR3aa: CASSQSPIETQYF
CDR3nt: TGTGCCAGCAGCCAATCCCCTATTGAGACCCAGTACTTC

v_gene: TRBV3-1
j_gene: TRBJ2-5
d_gene: TRBD1
len: 17
abundance: few
CDR3aa: CASSSNRDRGWQETQYF
CDR3nt: TGTGCCAGCAGCTCAAACCGGGACAGGGGTTGGCAAGAGACCCAGTACTTC

v_gene: TRBV15
j_gene: TRBJ2-1
d_gene: -
len: 17
abundance: -
CDR3aa: CATSRDFGGGAVGEQFF
CDR3nt: TGTGCCACCAGCAGAGATTTTGGTGGGGGGGCCGTTGGGGAGCAGTTCTTC

v_gene: TRBV7-9
j_gene: TRBJ2-5
d_gene: -
len: 15
abundance: -
CDR3aa: CASSPRLESRETQYF
CDR3nt: TGTGCCAGCAGCCCGCGACTCGAGTCTCGGGAGACCCAGTACTTC

v_gene: TRBV20-1
j_gene: TRBJ1-2
d_gene: -
len: 16
abundance: -
CDR3aa: CSARGSGGGTLYGYTF
CDR3nt: TGCAGTGCTAGAGGTTCGGGCGGGGGAACCCTGTATGGCTACACCTTC

v_gene: TRBV5-6
j_gene: TRBJ2-5
d_gene: -
len: 14
abundance: -
CDR3aa: CASSTGQIQETQYF
CDR3nt: TGTGCCAGCAGCACCGGACAGATCCAAGAGACCCAGTACTTC

v_gene: TRBV11-2
j_gene: TRBJ2-1
d_gene: -
len: 14
abundance: -
CDR3aa: CASSRPSSYNEQFF
CDR3nt: TGTGCCAGCAGCCGGCCTAGCTCCTACAATGAGCAGTTCTTC

v_gene: TRBV7-6
j_gene: TRBJ2-1
d_gene: -
len: 12
abundance: -
CDR3aa: CASSTGIAEQFF
CDR3nt: TGTGCCAGCAGCACAGGGATCGCTGAGCAGTTCTTC

v_gene: TRBV12-3/TRBV12-4
j_gene: TRBJ2-3
d_gene: -
len: 13
abundance: -
CDR3aa: CASNSQGPDTQYF
CDR3nt: TGTGCCAGCAACTCGCAGGGGCCAGATACGCAGTATTTT

v_gene: TRBV20-1
j_gene: TRBJ2-3
d_gene: -
len: 15
abundance: many
CDR3aa: CSARDRRGLTDTQYF
CDR3nt: TGCAGTGCTAGAGATCGGCGGGGGCTCACAGATACGCAGTATTTT

v_gene: TRBV29-1
j_gene: TRBJ2-5
d_gene: -
len: 12
abundance: -
CDR3aa: CSASRDWETQYF
CDR3nt: TGCAGCGCGTCCAGGGATTGGGAGACCCAGTACTTC

v_gene: TRBV10-2
j_gene: TRBJ2-3
d_gene: -
len: 16
abundance: -
CDR3aa: CASSENWQATSDTQYF
CDR3nt: TGCGCCAGCAGTGAGAATTGGCAGGCAACATCAGATACGCAGTATTTT

v_gene: TRBV7-9
j_gene: TRBJ2-1
d_gene: -
len: 15
abundance: -
CDR3aa: CASSLSAGFFNEQFF
CDR3nt: TGTGCCAGCAGCCTGTCTGCCGGGTTCTTCAATGAGCAGTTCTTC

v_gene: TRBV12-3/TRBV12-4
j_gene: TRBJ2-7
d_gene: -
len: 15
abundance: -
CDR3aa: CASSSSRGLSGEQYF
CDR3nt: TGTGCCAGCAGTTCGTCGAGGGGGTTGTCCGGCGAGCAGTACTTC

v_gene: TRBV6-2/TRBV6-3
j_gene: TRBJ2-3
d_gene: TRBD2
len: 15
abundance: few
CDR3aa: CASSYTGGAADTQYF
CDR3nt: TGTGCCAGCAGTTACACGGGGGGGGCCGCAGATACGCAGTATTTT

v_gene: TRBV7-9
j_gene: TRBJ1-6
d_gene: -
len: 14
abundance: few
CDR3aa: CASSPPGYNSPLHF
CDR3nt: TGTGCCAGCAGCCCCCCAGGGTATAATTCACCCCTCCACTTT

v_gene: TRBV11-2
j_gene: TRBJ2-7
d_gene: -
len: 13
abundance: few
CDR3aa: CASSFSPNYEQYF
CDR3nt: TGTGCCAGCAGCTTTTCCCCGAACTACGAGCAGTACTTC

v_gene: TRBV6-5
j_gene: TRBJ1-5
d_gene: -
len: 14
abundance: few
CDR3aa: CASSVRGSNQPQHF
CDR3nt: TGTGCCAGCAGTGTCAGGGGATCAAATCAGCCCCAGCATTTT

v_gene: TRBV29-1
j_gene: TRBJ1-3
d_gene: -
len: 10
abundance: -
CDR3aa: CSAAGNTIYF
CDR3nt: TGCAGCGCGGCGGGAAACACCATATATTTT

v_gene: TRBV21-1
j_gene: TRBJ1-1
d_gene: -
len: 14
abundance: many
CDR3aa: CASSKKTGNTEAFF
CDR3nt: TGTGCCAGCAGCAAGAAGACAGGGAACACTGAAGCTTTCTTT

v_gene: TRBV6-1
j_gene: TRBJ2-1
d_gene: -
len: 16
abundance: few
CDR3aa: CASSELAGLGRNEQFF
CDR3nt: TGTGCCAGCAGTGAACTCGCGGGGCTCGGTCGCAATGAGCAGTTCTTC

v_gene: TRBV5-5
j_gene: TRBJ2-4
d_gene: -
len: 12
abundance: few
CDR3aa: CASSGTEHIQYF
CDR3nt: TGTGCCAGCAGCGGAACAGAGCACATTCAGTACTTC

v_gene: TRBV4-1
j_gene: TRBJ1-1
d_gene: TRBD1
len: 17
abundance: -
CDR3aa: CASSDLPGQGMNTEAFF
CDR3nt: TGCGCCAGCAGCGACCTACCGGGACAGGGTATGAACACTGAAGCTTTCTTT